The next 10 T cell receptor beta chains were all read from a single sample in a study of cytomegalovirus exposure and HLA in healthy donors. Amplification used 60 Vbeta primers and 13 Jbeta primers. Measured with immunoSEQ multiplex PCR; TCRdb has only the in-frame clones, and not every one. This sample's table has roughly 120,000 clones. Sequencing used PBMCs. The source of these receptors is a man in his forties in good health and CMV-seronegative.

The chain couples TRBV7-2 to TRBJ2-5, with TRBD1 matching over 8 bases. V lost 3 bases to trimming and J lost 4 bases; unmatched junction nucleotides: 4. From germline, CDR1 is SGHTA and CDR2 FQGNSA. The CDR3 sequence is 14 residues long. DNA of the CDR3: TGTGCCAGCAGCTTTGCAGGGGGCGCAGAGACCCAGTACTTC. Its protein product is CASSFAGGAETQYF.

This chain connects TRBV13 to TRBJ2-5; possibly TRBD2 for D (6 bases). The last part of the DNA fits TRBJ2-7 better; the J call may be wrong. CDR1 and CDR2 (germline): PRHDT, FYEKMQ (reference sequence). The CDR3 totals 14 residues. Here the CDR3 reads CASSSFGGNYEQYF. CDR3 sequence (DNA): TGTGCCAGCAGCTCTTTCGGGGGTAACTACGAGCAGTACTTC.

The chain combines TRBV2 with TRBJ1-2; no reliable D call. CDR1 is SNHLY and CDR2 is FYNNEI in the germline V gene. Between the trimmed V and J ends, which lost 6 bases and 3 bases, there was a span of 11 bases. The CDR3 totals 13 residues. The CDR3 bases are TGTGCCAGCAGCGTTGGGAGGTACTATGGCTACACCTTC. Protein product: CASSVGRYYGYTF.

This rearrangement joins TRBV6-5 to TRBJ2-1, with 7 bases that match TRBD2. The CDR3 is 14 residues long. With 4 bases clipped from V and 9 bases from J, the junction kept 9 bases outside the gene matches. Germline CDR1 reads MNHEY; CDR2 reads SVGAGI. The CDR3 DNA follows: TGTGCCAGCAGTTCACCGGGAGGTCGTGCTGAGCAGTTCTTC. It specifies CASSSPGGRAEQFF.

This sequence joins TRBV6-4 and TRBJ2-2, with D tentatively TRBD2 (5 bases). Looked up from germline, CDR1 is MRHNA and CDR2 is SNTAGT. The CDR3 extends over 15 amino acids. Between the trimmed V and J ends, which lost 3 bases and 2 bases, there was a span of 10 bases. The CDR3 spells CASSEDGENTGELFF. CDR3 DNA: TGTGCCAGCAGTGAAGACGGGGAAAACACCGGGGAGCTGTTTTTT.

Comments on this clone: Compared with germline, one end of the junction differs, possibly owing to a read error. This chain links TRBV19 with TRBJ2-1; 10 nucleotides match TRBD2. From germline, CDR1 is LNHDA and CDR2 SQIVND (reference sequence). The CDR3 covers 16 residues. The DNA for the CDR3 is TGTGCCAGTAGTGTAGAGCGACTAGCGGGCTACAATGAGCAGTTCTTC. Amino acids: CASSVERLAGYNEQFF.

The chain uses TRBV18 and TRBJ1-5; D perhaps matches TRBD1 (5 bases). CDR1 KGHSH and CDR2 LQKENI come from the germline V gene. Trimming shortened V by 3 bases and J by 5 bases, and 8 bases separated the two germline ends. The CDR3 length is 13 residues. The chain's CDR3 is CASSPDRYQPQHF. As DNA, the CDR3 is TGTGCCAGCTCACCTGACAGATATCAGCCCCAGCATTTT. Drawing the rest from reference TRBV18 and TRBJ1-5, the complete variable domain is NAGVMQNPRHLVRRRGQEARLRCSPMKGHSHVYWYRQLPEEGLKFMVYLQKENIIDESGMPKERFSAEFPKEGPSILRIQQVVRGDSAAYFCASSPDRYQPQHFGDGTRLSIL.

V gene TRBV25-1 combines with J gene TRBJ2-7; the match to TRBD1 covers 7 bases. The CDR3 length is 16 residues. Germline CDR1 and CDR2: MGHDK and SYGVNS. The J segment lost 1 base and the V segment lost 1 base, leaving 7 bases of the junction unmatched. The CDR3 nucleotides read TGTGCCAGCAGTGAATCTGGGACAGTGAGATCCTACGAGCAGTACTTC. Translated, it gives CASSESGTVRSYEQYF.

The chain uses TRBV7-9 and TRBJ2-5, with TRBD1 matching over 7 bases. Germline loops: CDR1 SEHNR, CDR2 FQNEAQ (reference sequence). The CDR3 contains 15 residues. With V trimmed by 2 bases and J by 3 bases, 6 bases remained unmatched. The CDR3 DNA reads TGTGCCAGCAGCTTATTGAAAACAGGGGAAGAGACCCAGTACTTC. Amino acids: CASSLLKTGEETQYF.

The rearrangement joins TRBV7-2 to TRBJ2-3, with D perhaps matching TRBD2 (6 bases). The CDR3 runs 13 residues. V was pared by 10 bases and J by 3 bases, with 14 bases between. The germline V gene encodes CDR1 SGHTA and CDR2 FQGNSA. CDR3 in amino acids: CATGRGGTDTQYF. In DNA, the CDR3 is TGTGCCACGGGGCGTGGGGGGACAGATACGCAGTATTTT.